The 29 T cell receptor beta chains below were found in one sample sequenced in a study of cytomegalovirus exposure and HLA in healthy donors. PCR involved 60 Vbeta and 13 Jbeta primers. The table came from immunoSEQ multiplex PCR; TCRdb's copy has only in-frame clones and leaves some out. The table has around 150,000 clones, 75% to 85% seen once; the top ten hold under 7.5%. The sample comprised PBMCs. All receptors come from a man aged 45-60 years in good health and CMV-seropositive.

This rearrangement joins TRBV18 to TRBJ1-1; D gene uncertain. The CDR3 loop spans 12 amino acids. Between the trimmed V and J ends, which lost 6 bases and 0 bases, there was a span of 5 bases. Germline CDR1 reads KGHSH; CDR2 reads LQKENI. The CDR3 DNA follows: TGTGCCAGCTCCGACATGAACACTGAAGCTTTCTTT. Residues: CASSDMNTEAFF.

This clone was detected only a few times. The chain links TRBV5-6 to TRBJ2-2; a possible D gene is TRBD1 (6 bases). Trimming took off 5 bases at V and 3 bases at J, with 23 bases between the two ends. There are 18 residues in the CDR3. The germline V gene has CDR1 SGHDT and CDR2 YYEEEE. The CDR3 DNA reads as TGTGCCAGCAGGCTTACCCCGGGACAACTCTTTGACACCGGGGAGCTGTTTTTT. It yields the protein CASRLTPGQLFDTGELFF.

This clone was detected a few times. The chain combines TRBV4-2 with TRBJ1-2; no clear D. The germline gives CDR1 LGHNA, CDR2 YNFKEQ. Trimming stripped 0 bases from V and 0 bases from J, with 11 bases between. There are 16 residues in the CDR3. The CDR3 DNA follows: TGTGCCAGCAGCCAAGATTGGGCAACCACTAACTATGGCTACACCTTC. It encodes CASSQDWATTNYGYTF.

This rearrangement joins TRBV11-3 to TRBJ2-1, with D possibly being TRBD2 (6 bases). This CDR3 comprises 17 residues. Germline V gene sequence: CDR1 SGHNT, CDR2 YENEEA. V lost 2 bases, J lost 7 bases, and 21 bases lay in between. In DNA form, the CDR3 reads TGTGCCAGCAGCTTACCCTTAGCGGTAAGCCGGGGGAATGAGCAGTTCTTC. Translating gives CASSLPLAVSRGNEQFF.

The CDR3 DNA follows: TGTGCCAGCAGCTATACAAATAGCGGGAGGGAGTATTTT. As protein: CASSYTNSGREYF. This sequence joins TRBV9 and TRBJ2-3; 11 bases fit TRBD2. J was trimmed by 13 bases and V by 4 bases; bases with no gene match: 8. Germline assignment: CDR1 SGDLS and CDR2 YYNGEE. There are 13 residues in the CDR3.

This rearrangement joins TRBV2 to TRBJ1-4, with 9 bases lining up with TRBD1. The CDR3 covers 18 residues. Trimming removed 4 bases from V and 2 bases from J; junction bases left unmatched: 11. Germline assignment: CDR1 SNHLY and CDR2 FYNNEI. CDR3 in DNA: TGTGCCAGCAGTGCGTCACCGGGACAGGGTGCCACTAATGAAAAACTGTTTTTT. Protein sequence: CASSASPGQGATNEKLFF.

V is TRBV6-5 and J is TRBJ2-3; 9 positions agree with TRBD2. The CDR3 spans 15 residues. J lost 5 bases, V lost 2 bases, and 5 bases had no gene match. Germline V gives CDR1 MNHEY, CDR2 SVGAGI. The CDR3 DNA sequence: TGTGCCAGCAGTTACCGAGCGGGGGGAGAAGATACGCAGTATTTT. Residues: CASSYRAGGEDTQYF.

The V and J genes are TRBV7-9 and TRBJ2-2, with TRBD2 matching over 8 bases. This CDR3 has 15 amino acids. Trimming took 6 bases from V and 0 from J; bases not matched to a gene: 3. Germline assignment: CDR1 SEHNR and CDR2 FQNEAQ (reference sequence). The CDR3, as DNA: TGTGCCAGCAGGCGTAGCGGGACGAACACCGGGGAGCTGTTTTTT. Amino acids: CASRRSGTNTGELFF.

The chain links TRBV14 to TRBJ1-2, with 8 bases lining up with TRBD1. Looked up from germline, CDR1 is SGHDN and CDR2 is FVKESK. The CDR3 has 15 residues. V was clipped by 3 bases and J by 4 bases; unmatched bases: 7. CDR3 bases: TGTGCCAGCAGCCATGCCCCCGGACAGGGCTATGGCTACACCTTC. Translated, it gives CASSHAPGQGYGYTF.

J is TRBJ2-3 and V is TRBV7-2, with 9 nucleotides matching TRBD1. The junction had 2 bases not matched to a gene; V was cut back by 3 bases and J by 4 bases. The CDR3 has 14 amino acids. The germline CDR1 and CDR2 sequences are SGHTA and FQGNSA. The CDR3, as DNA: TGTGCCAGCAGCTTGGACAGGGGTTCAGATACGCAGTATTTT. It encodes CASSLDRGSDTQYF. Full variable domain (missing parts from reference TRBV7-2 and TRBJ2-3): GAGVSQSPSNKVTEKGKDVELRCDPISGHTALYWYRQSLGQGLEFLIYFQGNSAPDKSGLPSDRFSAERTGGSVSTLTIQRTQQEDSAVYLCASSLDRGSDTQYFGPGTRLTVL.

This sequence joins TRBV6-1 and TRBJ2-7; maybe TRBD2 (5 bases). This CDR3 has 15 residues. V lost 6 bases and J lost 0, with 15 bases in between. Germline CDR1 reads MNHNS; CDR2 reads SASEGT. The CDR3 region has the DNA TGTGCCAGCAGCCTAGAGGGCTCGAGCTCCTACGAGCAGTACGTC. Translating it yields CASSLEGSSSYEQYV.

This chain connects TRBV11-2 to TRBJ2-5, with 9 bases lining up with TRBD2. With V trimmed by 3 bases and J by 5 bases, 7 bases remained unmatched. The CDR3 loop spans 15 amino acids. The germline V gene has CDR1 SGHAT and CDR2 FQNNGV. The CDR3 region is CASSLASGVLETQYF. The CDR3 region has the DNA TGTGCCAGCAGCTTGGCTAGCGGGGTTTTGGAGACCCAGTACTTC.

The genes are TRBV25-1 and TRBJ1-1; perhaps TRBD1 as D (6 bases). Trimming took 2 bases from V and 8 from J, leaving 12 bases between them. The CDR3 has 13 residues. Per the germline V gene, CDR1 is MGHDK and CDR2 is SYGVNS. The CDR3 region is CASSEDTGTEAFF. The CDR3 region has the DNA TGTGCCAGCAGTGAAGACACAGGGACCGAAGCTTTCTTT.

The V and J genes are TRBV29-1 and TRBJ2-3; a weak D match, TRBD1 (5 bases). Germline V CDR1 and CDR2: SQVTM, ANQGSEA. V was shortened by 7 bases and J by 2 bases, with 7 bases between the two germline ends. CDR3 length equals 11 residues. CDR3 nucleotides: TGCAGCGGCAGGGTCACAGATACGCAGTATTTT. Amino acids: CSGRVTDTQYF.

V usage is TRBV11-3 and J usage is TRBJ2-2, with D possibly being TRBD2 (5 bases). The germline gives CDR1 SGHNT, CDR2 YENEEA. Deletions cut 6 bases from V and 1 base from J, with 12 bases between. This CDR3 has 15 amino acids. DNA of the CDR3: TGTGCCAGCAGAAGAGGGTGGGGGAACACCGGGGAGCTGTTTTTT. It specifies CASRRGWGNTGELFF.

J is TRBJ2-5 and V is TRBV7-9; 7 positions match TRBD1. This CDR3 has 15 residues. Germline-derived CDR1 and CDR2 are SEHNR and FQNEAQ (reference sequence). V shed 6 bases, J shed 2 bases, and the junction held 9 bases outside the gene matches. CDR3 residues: CASSFGTATQETQYF. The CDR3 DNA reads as TGTGCCAGCAGTTTCGGGACAGCAACTCAAGAGACCCAGTACTTC.

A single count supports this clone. The CDR3 loop is CASTNTGRNGYTF. CDR3 nucleotide sequence: TGTGCCAGCACCAATACAGGGCGGAACGGCTACACCTTC. The chain joins TRBV9 to TRBJ1-2; perhaps TRBD1 as D (6 bases). CDR3 length: 13 residues. CDR1 is SGDLS and CDR2 is YYNGEE in the germline V gene. The ends were cut back, 6 bases at V and 8 bases at J, with 17 bases in the middle.

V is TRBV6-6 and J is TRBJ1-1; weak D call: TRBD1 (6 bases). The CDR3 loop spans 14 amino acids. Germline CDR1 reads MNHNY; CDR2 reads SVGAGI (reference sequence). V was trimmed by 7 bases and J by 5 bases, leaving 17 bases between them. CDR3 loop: CASTPGGAGTEAFF. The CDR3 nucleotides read TGTGCCAGCACCCCGGGGGGGGCAGGGACTGAAGCTTTCTTT.

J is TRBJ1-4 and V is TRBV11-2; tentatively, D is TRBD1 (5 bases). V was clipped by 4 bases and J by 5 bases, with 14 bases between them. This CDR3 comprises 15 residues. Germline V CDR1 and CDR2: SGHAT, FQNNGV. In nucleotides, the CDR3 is TGTGCCAGCAGCTCCCTGGGGAGGGGCAATGAAAAACTGTTTTTT. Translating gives CASSSLGRGNEKLFF. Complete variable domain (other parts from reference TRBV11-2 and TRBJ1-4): EAGVAQSPRYKIIEKRQSVAFWCNPISGHATLYWYQQILGQGPKLLIQFQNNGVVDDSQLPKDRFSAERLKGVDSTLKIQPAKLEDSAVYLCASSSLGRGNEKLFFGSGTQLSVL.

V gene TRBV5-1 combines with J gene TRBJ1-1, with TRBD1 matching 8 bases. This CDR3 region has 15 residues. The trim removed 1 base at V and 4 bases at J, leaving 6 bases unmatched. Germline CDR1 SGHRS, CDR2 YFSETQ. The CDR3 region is CASSLPGGMGTEAFF. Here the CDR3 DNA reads TGCGCCAGCAGCTTGCCAGGGGGCATGGGCACTGAAGCTTTCTTT.

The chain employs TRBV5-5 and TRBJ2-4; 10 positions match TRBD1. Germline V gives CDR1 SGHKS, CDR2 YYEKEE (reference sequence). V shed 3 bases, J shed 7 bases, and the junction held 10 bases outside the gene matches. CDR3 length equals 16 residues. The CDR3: CASSSGQGPPRNIQYF. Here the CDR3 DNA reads TGTGCCAGCAGCTCGGGACAGGGGCCACCCCGGAACATTCAGTACTTC.

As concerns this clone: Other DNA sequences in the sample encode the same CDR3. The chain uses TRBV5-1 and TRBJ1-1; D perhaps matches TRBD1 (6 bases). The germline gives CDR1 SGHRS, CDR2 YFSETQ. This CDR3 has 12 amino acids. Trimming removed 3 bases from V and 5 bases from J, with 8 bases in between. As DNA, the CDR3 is TGCGCCAGCAGCTCACAGGGTACTGAAGCTTTCTTT. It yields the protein CASSSQGTEAFF. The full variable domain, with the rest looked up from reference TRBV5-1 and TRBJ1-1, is KAGVTQTPRYLIKTRGQQVTLSCSPISGHRSVSWYQQTPGQGLQFLFEYFSETQRNKGNFPGRFSGRQFSNSRSEMNVSTLELGDSALYLCASSSQGTEAFFGQGTRLTVV.

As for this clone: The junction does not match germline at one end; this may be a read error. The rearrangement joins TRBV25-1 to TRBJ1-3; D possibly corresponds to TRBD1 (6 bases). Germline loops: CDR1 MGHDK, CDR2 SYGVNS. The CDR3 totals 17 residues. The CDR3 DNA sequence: TGTGCCAGCAGTTCTCGGGCCGGGGGGCTCTCTGGAAACGCCATATATTTT. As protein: CASSSRAGGLSGNAIYF. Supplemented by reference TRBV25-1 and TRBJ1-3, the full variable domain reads EADIYQTPRYLVIGTGKKITLECSQTMGHDKMYWYQQDPGMELHLIHYSYGVNSTEKGDLSSESTVSRIRTEHFPLTLESARPSHTSQYLCASSSRAGGLSGNAIYFGEGSWLTVV.

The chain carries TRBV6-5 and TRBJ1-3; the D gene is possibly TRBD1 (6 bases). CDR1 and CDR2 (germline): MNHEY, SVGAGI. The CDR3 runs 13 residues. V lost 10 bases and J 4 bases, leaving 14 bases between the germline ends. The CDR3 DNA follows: TGTGCCACTTCAGGGGTGTGGGGAAACACCATATATTTT. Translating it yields CATSGVWGNTIYF.

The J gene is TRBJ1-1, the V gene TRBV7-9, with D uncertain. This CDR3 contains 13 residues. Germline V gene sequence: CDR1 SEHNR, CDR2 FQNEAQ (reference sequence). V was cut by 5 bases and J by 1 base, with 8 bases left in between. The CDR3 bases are TGTGCCAGCAGCCTCAACACGAACACTGAAGCTTTCTTT. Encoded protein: CASSLNTNTEAFF.

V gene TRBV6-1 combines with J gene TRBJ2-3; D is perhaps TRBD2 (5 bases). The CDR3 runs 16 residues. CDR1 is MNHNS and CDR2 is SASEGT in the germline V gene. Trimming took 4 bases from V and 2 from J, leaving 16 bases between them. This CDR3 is CASSGSRDLSTDTQYF. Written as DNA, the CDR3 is TGTGCCAGCAGTGGGTCACGGGATTTGTCCACAGATACGCAGTATTTT.

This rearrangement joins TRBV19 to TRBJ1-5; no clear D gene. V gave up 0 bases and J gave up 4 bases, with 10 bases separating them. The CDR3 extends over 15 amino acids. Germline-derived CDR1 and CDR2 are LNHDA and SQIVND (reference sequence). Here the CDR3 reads CASSIDRGSNQPQHF. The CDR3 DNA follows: TGTGCCAGTAGTATAGACCGAGGGAGTAATCAGCCCCAGCATTTT. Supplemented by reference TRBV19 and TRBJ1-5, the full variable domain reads DGGITQSPKYLFRKEGQNVTLSCEQNLNHDAMYWYRQDPGQGLRLIYYSQIVNDFQKGDIAEGYSVSREKKESFPLTVTSAQKNPTAFYLCASSIDRGSNQPQHFGDGTRLSIL.

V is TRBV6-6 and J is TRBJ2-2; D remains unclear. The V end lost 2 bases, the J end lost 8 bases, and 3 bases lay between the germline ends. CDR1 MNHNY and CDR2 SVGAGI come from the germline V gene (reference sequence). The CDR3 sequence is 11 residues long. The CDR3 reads CASSYAGELFF. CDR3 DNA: TGTGCCAGCAGTTACGCGGGGGAGCTGTTTTTT.

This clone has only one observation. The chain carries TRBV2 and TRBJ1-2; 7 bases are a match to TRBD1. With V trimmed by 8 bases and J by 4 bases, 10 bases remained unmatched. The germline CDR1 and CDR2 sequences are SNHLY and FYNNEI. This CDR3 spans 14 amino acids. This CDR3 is CASPPPGTAYGYTF. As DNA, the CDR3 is TGTGCCAGCCCGCCTCCCGGGACAGCCTATGGCTACACCTTC.